This TCR beta chain was profiled in a study of early T cells in non-severe SARS-CoV-2 infection. Overall study context: Unpaired chains resulted from sequencing bulk RNA of unsorted whole blood.

The table lists this clonotype with a few counts. Trimming left V 4 bases short and J 4 bases short, with 10 bases between. The CDR3 length is 13 residues. Germline V lookup: CDR1 SGHAT, CDR2 FQNNGV. TCRdb called the 5' RACE reads again in MiXCR, with one record for every CDR3 protein. Here the sample spans about 19,000 distinct CDR3 sequences, approximately 4% being singletons. Sequencing input: whole blood. This clonotype was sampled from an adult who was a healthcare worker with PCR-confirmed SARS-CoV-2 infection or an uninfected control (not recorded which). The chain recombines TRBV11-2 with TRBJ1-1; weak D call: TRBD1 (5 bases). CDR3 sequence (DNA): TGTGCCAGCAGCTGGGGAAGGGGCACTGAAGCTTTCTTT. It is translated as CASSWGRGTEAFF. The entire variable domain, with the rest obtained from reference TRBV11-2 and TRBJ1-1, is as follows: EAGVAQSPRYKIIEKRQSVAFWCNPISGHATLYWYQQILGQGPKLLIQFQNNGVVDDSQLPKDRFSAERLKGVDSTLKIQPAKLEDSAVYLCASSWGRGTEAFFGQGTRLTVV.